The next 15 T cell receptor beta chains were all read from a single sample in a study of shared clonotypes between healthy human individuals. Only in-frame clones appear in the TCRdb table, and some are missing; sequencing was by immunoSEQ multiplex PCR. The data show over 2 million clones, with under 95% seen just once and more than 0.35% held by the top ten. Sequenced: naive CD4+ T cells from PBMCs. The subset was: CD45RA+ positively selected. Every receptor here comes from a man in his late teens or twenties in good health. Some clones in this sample may be carry-over from other donors' samples.

The genes are TRBV28 and TRBJ2-4; 7 nucleotides line up with TRBD2. CDR1 and CDR2 (germline): MDHEN, SYDVKM. The CDR3 has 16 residues. Trimming removed 8 bases from V and 8 bases from J; junction bases left unmatched: 18. Here the CDR3 DNA reads TGTGCCAGCTGTTCACCCACGACTAGCAAGGCGGACATTCAGTACTTC. Its translation: CASCSPTTSKADIQYF. Filled out from reference TRBV28 and TRBJ2-4, the complete variable domain reads DVKVTQSSRYLVKRTGEKVFLECVQDMDHENMFWYRQDPGLGLRLIYFSYDVKMKEKGDIPEGYSVSREKKERFSLILESASTNQTSMYLCASCSPTTSKADIQYFGAGTRLSVL.

The chain joins TRBV19 to TRBJ2-6, with D tentatively TRBD2 (5 bases). Per the germline V gene, CDR1 is LNHDA and CDR2 is SQIVND (reference sequence). V was trimmed by 8 bases and J by 4 bases, leaving 12 bases between them. This CDR3 has 14 amino acids. The CDR3 DNA reads TGTGCCAGTCTCCGGGAACTCGGGGCCAACGTCCTGACTTTC. Translated, it gives CASLRELGANVLTF.

Regarding this clone: This sample also contains other DNA sequences that code for the same CDR3. The rearrangement uses TRBV28 and TRBJ2-7; a weak D match, TRBD1 (6 bases). CDR1 and CDR2 (germline): MDHEN, SYDVKM. Trimming took 3 bases from V and 6 from J, leaving 6 bases between them. The CDR3 runs to 11 residues. The CDR3 DNA follows: TGTGCCAGCAGTTTCAGGGGCGAGCAGTACTTC. Protein: CASSFRGEQYF. Full variable domain (remainder filled in from reference TRBV28 and TRBJ2-7): DVKVTQSSRYLVKRTGEKVFLECVQDMDHENMFWYRQDPGLGLRLIYFSYDVKMKEKGDIPEGYSVSREKKERFSLILESASTNQTSMYLCASSFRGEQYFGPGTRLTVT.

The chain carries TRBV15 and TRBJ1-2, with a tentative D call TRBD1 (5 bases). The CDR3 has 14 amino acids. Germline V lookup: CDR1 LNHNV, CDR2 YYDKDF (reference sequence). Trimming left V 9 bases short and J 4 bases short, with 18 bases between. As DNA, the CDR3 is TGTGCCACGGGTCTCTCAGGGCGGGGCTATGGCTACACCTTC. Its translation: CATGLSGRGYGYTF. Supplemented by reference TRBV15 and TRBJ1-2, the full variable domain reads DAMVIQNPRYQVTQFGKPVTLSCSQTLNHNVMYWYQQKSSQAPKLLFHYYDKDFNNEADTPDNFQSRRPNTSFCFLDIRSPGLGDTAMYLCATGLSGRGYGYTFGSGTRLTVV.

The chain recombines TRBV18 with TRBJ2-7, with D perhaps TRBD2 (5 bases). V lost 6 bases to trimming and J lost 3 bases, with 12 bases between them. The CDR3 is 13 residues long. Germline CDR1 reads KGHSH; CDR2 reads LQKENI. CDR3 bases: TGTGCCAGCTCCAAGGACTCTGACTACGAGCAGTACTTC. Translation: CASSKDSDYEQYF. The full variable domain, its missing parts supplied by reference TRBV18 and TRBJ2-7, is NAGVMQNPRHLVRRRGQEARLRCSPMKGHSHVYWYRQLPEEGLKFMVYLQKENIIDESGMPKERFSAEFPKEGPSILRIQQVVRGDSAAYFCASSKDSDYEQYFGPGTRLTVT.

This clone was detected only a few times. The gene calls are TRBV6-1 and TRBJ1-1, with D perhaps TRBD1 (5 bases). The germline V gene encodes CDR1 MNHNS and CDR2 SASEGT. Trimming removed 3 bases at V and 10 bases at J, with 9 bases between. The CDR3 totals 11 residues. The CDR3 region is CASSERGSAFF. CDR3 bases: TGTGCCAGCAGTGAGAGGGGCTCAGCTTTCTTT.

J is TRBJ1-1 and V is TRBV19; D perhaps matches TRBD1 (5 bases). Trimming took off 1 base at V and 0 bases at J, with 18 bases between the two ends. The CDR3 is made up of 18 amino acids. Germline V gene data show CDR1 as LNHDA and CDR2 as SQIVND (reference sequence). CDR3 loop: CASSIGLGGPRMNTEAFF. In DNA form, the CDR3 reads TGTGCCAGTAGTATAGGGCTGGGGGGACCCAGGATGAACACTGAAGCTTTCTTT.

The chain joins TRBV6-4 to TRBJ1-1; D remains unclear. Trimming cost V 0 bases and J 4 bases, with 6 bases left between them. CDR3 length: 13 residues. Germline V gene lookup returns CDR1 MRHNA and CDR2 SNTAGT. The CDR3, as DNA: TGTGCCAGCAGTGACTCTAGGAGCACTGAAGCTTTCTTT. Its protein is CASSDSRSTEAFF.

The chain is built from TRBV28 and TRBJ1-2; D is possibly TRBD1 (6 bases). The germline V gene has CDR1 MDHEN and CDR2 SYDVKM. Deletions cut 4 bases from V and 0 bases from J, with 12 bases between. The CDR3 spans 15 residues. DNA for the CDR3: TGTGCCAGCAGTTCGTCGGACAGACCTAACTATGGCTACACCTTC. Protein sequence: CASSSSDRPNYGYTF.

The chain couples TRBV18 to TRBJ1-1; the D gene is possibly TRBD1 (5 bases). The CDR3 has 14 amino acids. In germline, CDR1 is KGHSH, CDR2 LQKENI. Trimming pared 5 bases from V and 1 base from J, leaving 11 bases between. The CDR3 region is CASSSTGQNTEAFF. CDR3 DNA sequence: TGTGCCAGCTCAAGCACAGGACAGAACACTGAAGCTTTCTTT.

The chain joins TRBV7-8 to TRBJ2-1; 8 bases are a match to TRBD1. The CDR3 runs 17 residues. Losses at the gene ends were 9 bases for V and 0 bases for J; bases not matched to a gene: 13. Germline-derived CDR1 and CDR2 are SGHVS and FQNEAQ. CDR3 sequence reads: CARIPRQGPPSYNEQFF. Written as DNA, the CDR3 is TGTGCCAGGATTCCTAGACAGGGGCCTCCCTCCTACAATGAGCAGTTCTTC.

This sequence joins TRBV2 and TRBJ2-7; 11 positions match TRBD1. Trimming took 10 bases from V and 4 from J; bases not matched to a gene: 9. This CDR3 contains 14 residues. Germline assignment: CDR1 SNHLY and CDR2 FYNNEI. The CDR3 spells CATQRGQGGYEQYF. DNA for the CDR3: TGTGCCACCCAGAGGGGACAGGGGGGTTACGAGCAGTACTTC.

The chain recombines TRBV10-3 with TRBJ2-3; 7 bases align to TRBD1. The CDR3 is 15 amino acids. Germline V gene data show CDR1 as ENHRY and CDR2 as SYGVKD. V shed 2 bases and J 1 base; nucleotides not matched to a gene: 3. CDR3 in amino acids: CAISETDRGTDTQYF. For the CDR3, the DNA is TGTGCCATCAGTGAGACTGACAGGGGCACAGATACGCAGTATTTT.

V usage is TRBV2 and J usage is TRBJ2-3; a possible D gene is TRBD2 (5 bases). The germline CDR1 and CDR2 sequences are SNHLY and FYNNEI. V was shortened by 5 bases and J by 4 bases, with 13 bases between the two germline ends. The CDR3 runs 14 residues. The CDR3, as DNA: TGTGCCAGCAGTAAGTCCTCCGGGGCAGATACGCAGTATTTT. This sequence encodes CASSKSSGADTQYF.

This chain links TRBV5-1 with TRBJ1-4; a weak D match, TRBD1 (6 bases). The CDR3 has 16 amino acids. Germline CDR1 and CDR2: SGHRS and YFSETQ. V gave up 4 bases and J gave up 2 bases, with 15 bases separating them. CDR3 in DNA: TGCGCCAGCAGCCCGGCCAGGGGACCGACTAATGAAAAACTGTTTTTT. Its translation is CASSPARGPTNEKLFF.